What follows describes a single T cell receptor beta chain. Its antigen is unknown. This specimen comes from a study of memory CD4+ T cells and cytomegalovirus serostatus. Study-wide findings and caveats: Median bootstrapped AUC for CMV status was just over 0.94 originally, around 0.91 US-trained. The CMV-associated TCR signature appears largely within the CD4+ memory repertoire. Each of approximately 73 CMV-associated TCRbeta sequences occurred in one to five individuals.

Single viable CD3+CD4+CD8-CD45RO+ cells were sorted as the memory CD4+ T cells. Donors' CMV status reflects serum IgG against pp150, pp28, p38, p52. The germline CDR1 and CDR2 sequences are SGHRS and YFSETQ. V was clipped by 4 bases and J by 5 bases; unmatched bases: 4. This CDR3 is 13 amino acids long. Sequencing was performed with immunoSEQ multiplex PCR; in TCRdb, only in-frame clones are kept and a portion is missing. The profile shows tens of thousands of clones, around four fifths of them singletons. The chain couples TRBV5-1 to TRBJ2-3, with 7 bases aligning to TRBD2. This TCR was sampled from an adult in good health and CMV-seronegative. Some clones in this sample may be carry-over from other donors' samples. Input material: memory CD4+ T cells from blood. CDR3 in DNA: TGCGCCAGCAGCACCTTAGCGGGAGATACGCAGTATTTT. This gives the protein CASSTLAGDTQYF.